Reported below is one T cell receptor beta chain. Its target is not known. Repertoires were generated with immunoSEQ multiplex PCR, while TCRdb's copy carries only in-frame clones and drops some. Found here are 45,000 or so clones, about 91% of them singletons; the top ten hold about 10%. The source of the sample is a study of T cells in localized non-small cell lung cancer. Germline V gene lookup returns CDR1 SGHRS and CDR2 YFSETQ. This CDR3 is 15 amino acids long. V lost 5 bases and J lost 0, with 11 bases in between. General study results and limits: Because researchers sequenced only one region of the tumor, heterogeneity is still possible. A raised T cell density in blood coincided with lengthier overall survival. Tumor trailed uninvolved adjacent lung in T cell clonality, which peaked there. When the top 100 tumor clones were examined, a median approximately 54 of them also appeared in the adjacent lung, which was paired and uninvolved.

This TCR derives from a woman aged 40-69 years with stage II lung adenocarcinoma. Here the sequenced sample was PBMCs, taken before any cancer treatment. This rearrangement joins TRBV5-1 to TRBJ1-4; no definite D call. In nucleotides, the CDR3 is TGCGCCAGCAGTTTAGGGCACGCAACTAATGAAAAACTGTTTTTT. Translating gives CASSLGHATNEKLFF.